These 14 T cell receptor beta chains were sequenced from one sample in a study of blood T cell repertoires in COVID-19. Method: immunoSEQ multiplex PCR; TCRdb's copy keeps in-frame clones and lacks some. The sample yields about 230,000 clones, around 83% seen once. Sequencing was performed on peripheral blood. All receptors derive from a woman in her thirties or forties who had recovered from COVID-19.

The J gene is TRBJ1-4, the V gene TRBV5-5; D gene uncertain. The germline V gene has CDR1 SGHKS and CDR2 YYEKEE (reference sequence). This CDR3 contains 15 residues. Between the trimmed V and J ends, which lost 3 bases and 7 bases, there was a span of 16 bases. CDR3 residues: CASSSRWGEGEKLFF. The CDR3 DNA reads TGTGCCAGCAGCTCCAGATGGGGAGAGGGTGAAAAACTGTTTTTT.

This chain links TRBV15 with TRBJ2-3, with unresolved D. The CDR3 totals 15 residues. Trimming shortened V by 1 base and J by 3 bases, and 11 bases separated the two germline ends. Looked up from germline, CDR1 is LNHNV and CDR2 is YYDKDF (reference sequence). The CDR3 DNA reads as TGTGCCACCAGCAGAGTGGGCTACCTAACAGATACGCAGTATTTT. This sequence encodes CATSRVGYLTDTQYF. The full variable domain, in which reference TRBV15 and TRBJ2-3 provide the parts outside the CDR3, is DAMVIQNPRYQVTQFGKPVTLSCSQTLNHNVMYWYQQKSSQAPKLLFHYYDKDFNNEADTPDNFQSRRPNTSFCFLDIRSPGLGDTAMYLCATSRVGYLTDTQYFGPGTRLTVL.

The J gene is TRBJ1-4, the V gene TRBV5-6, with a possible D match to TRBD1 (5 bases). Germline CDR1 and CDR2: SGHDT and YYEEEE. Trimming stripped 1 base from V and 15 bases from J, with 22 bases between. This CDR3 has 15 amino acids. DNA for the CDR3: TGTGCCAGCAGCTTGTATACCACTATGGGCGGGACGATGTTTTTT. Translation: CASSLYTTMGGTMFF.

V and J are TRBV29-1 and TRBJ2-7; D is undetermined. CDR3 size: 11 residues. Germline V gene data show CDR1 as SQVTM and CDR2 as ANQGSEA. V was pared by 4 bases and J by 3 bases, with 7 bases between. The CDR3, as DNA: TGCAGCGTTGGACACATCTACGAGCAGTACTTC. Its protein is CSVGHIYEQYF.

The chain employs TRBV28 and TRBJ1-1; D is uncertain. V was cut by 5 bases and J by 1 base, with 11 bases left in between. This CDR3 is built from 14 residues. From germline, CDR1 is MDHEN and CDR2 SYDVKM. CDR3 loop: CASSLGGKNTEAFF. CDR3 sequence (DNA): TGTGCCAGCAGTCTAGGCGGAAAGAACACTGAAGCTTTCTTT. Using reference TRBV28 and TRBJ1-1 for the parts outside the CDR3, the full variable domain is DVKVTQSSRYLVKRTGEKVFLECVQDMDHENMFWYRQDPGLGLRLIYFSYDVKMKEKGDIPEGYSVSREKKERFSLILESASTNQTSMYLCASSLGGKNTEAFFGQGTRLTVV.

The CDR3, as DNA: TGTGCCACCAGCGATTCGGGACAGTATAATTCACCCCTCCACTTT. Translation: CATSDSGQYNSPLHF. The V gene is TRBV15, the J gene TRBJ1-6; 7 positions agree with TRBD1. CDR1 is LNHNV, CDR2 YYDKDF, per germline (reference sequence). This CDR3 region has 15 residues. J lost 4 bases, V lost 5 bases, and 5 bases had no gene match.

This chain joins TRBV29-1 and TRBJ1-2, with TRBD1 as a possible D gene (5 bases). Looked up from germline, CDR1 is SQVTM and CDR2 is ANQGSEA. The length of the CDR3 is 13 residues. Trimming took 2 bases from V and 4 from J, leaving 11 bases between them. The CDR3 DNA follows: TGCAGCGTTGAACCGGCGGGGACCTATGGCTACACCTTC. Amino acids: CSVEPAGTYGYTF.

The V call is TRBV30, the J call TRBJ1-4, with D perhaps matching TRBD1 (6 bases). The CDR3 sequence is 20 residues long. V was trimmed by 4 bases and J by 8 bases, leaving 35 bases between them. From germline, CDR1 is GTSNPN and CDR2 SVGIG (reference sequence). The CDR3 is CAWNSIDRPDRPPVEEKLFF. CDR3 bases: TGTGCCTGGAATAGTATTGATCGGCCCGACAGGCCCCCGGTGGAAGAAAAACTGTTTTTT.

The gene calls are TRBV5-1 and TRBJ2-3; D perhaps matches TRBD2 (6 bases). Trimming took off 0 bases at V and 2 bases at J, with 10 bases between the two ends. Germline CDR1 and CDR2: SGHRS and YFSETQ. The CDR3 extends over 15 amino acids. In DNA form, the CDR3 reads TGCGCCAGCAGCTTGGAGCAGGGACTCACAGATACGCAGTATTTT. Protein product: CASSLEQGLTDTQYF.

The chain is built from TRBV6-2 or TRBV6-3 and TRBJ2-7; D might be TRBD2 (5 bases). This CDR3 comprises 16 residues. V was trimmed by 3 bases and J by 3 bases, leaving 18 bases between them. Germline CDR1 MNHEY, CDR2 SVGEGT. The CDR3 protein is CASSYPAVGILYEQYF. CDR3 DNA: TGTGCCAGCAGTTATCCCGCTGTCGGGATTCTCTACGAGCAGTACTTC.

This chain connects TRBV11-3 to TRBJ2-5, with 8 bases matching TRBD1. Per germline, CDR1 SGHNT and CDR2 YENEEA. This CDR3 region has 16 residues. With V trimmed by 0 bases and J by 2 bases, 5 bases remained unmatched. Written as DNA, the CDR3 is TGTGCCAGCAGCTTAGATCGGGACAGGAGTCAAGAGACCCAGTACTTC. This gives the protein CASSLDRDRSQETQYF.

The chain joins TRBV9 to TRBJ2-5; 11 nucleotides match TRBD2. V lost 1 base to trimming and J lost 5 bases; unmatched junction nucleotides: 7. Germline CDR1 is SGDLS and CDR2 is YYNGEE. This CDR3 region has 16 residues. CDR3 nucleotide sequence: TGTGCCAGCAGCGTAAAACTAGCGGGGGCACGGGAGACCCAGTACTTC. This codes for CASSVKLAGARETQYF.

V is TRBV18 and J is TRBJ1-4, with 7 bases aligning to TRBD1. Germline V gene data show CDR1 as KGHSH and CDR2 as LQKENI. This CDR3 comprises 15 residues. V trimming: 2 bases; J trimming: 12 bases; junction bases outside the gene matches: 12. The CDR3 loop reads CASSPTLTGMEELFF. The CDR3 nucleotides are TGTGCCAGCTCACCAACGTTGACAGGGATGGAGGAACTGTTTTTT. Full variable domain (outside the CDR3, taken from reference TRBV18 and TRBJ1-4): NAGVMQNPRHLVRRRGQEARLRCSPMKGHSHVYWYRQLPEEGLKFMVYLQKENIIDESGMPKERFSAEFPKEGPSILRIQQVVRGDSAAYFCASSPTLTGMEELFFGSGTQLSVL.

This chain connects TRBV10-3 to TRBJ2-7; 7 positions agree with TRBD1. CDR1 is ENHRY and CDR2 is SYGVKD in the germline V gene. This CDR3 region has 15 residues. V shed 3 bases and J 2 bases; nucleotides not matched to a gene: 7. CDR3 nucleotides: TGTGCCATCAGTGACGGACAGGACGTGACCTACGAGCAGTACTTC. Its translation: CAISDGQDVTYEQYF.